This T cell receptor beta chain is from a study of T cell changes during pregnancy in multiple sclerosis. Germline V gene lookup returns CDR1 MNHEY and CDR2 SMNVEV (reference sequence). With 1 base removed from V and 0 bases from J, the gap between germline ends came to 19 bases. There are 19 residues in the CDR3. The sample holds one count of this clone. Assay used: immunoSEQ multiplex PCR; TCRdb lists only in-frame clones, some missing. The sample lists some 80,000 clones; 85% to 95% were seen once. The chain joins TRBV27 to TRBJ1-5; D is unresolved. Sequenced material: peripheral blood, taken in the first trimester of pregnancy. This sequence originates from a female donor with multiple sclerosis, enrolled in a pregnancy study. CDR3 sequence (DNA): TGTGCCAGCAGTTTATATGGGCCAAACCCAACCTATAGCAATCAGCCCCAGCATTTT. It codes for CASSLYGPNPTYSNQPQHF.